The 23 T cell receptor beta chains below were found in one sample sequenced in a study of tumor-infiltrating lymphocytes in primary liver carcinoma. Unsorted bulk tissue of roughly 18-32 mg yielded co-extracted RNA and DNA. TCR beta cDNA came from roughly 0.45 ug total RNA, primed with a constant-region primer. Three rounds of nested multiplex PCR with slightly modified ARM-PCR produced TCR beta libraries. Amplification in the first two PCR rounds was performed using TRBV1-TRBV30 forward primers and a C-beta reverse primer for 10 cycles each. TCRdb re-called the multiplex PCR reads with MiXCR, one entry per CDR3 protein. The data contain roughly 100,000 distinct CDR3 sequences, roughly 80% of them singletons. Source material: liver tumor tissue from sampling region 3. Subset described: tumor region T3, left-lateral pole. The receptors derive from a man aged 35-49 years with primary liver carcinoma and hepatitis B virus infection.

About this clonotype itself: This likely comes from a read error, as the CDR3 has no conserved phenylalanine or tryptophan at its end. The chain links TRBV29-1 to TRBJ1-2; D is perhaps TRBD1 (5 bases). Germline V gene lookup returns CDR1 SQVTM and CDR2 ANQGSEA. The CDR3 covers 15 residues. The CDR3 region is CRVPSGAGRLSGYTI. CDR3 nucleotides: TGCAGAGTCCCCAGCGGGGCAGGAAGGCTTTCTGGCTACACCATC.

Of note for this clonotype: Relative to the germline gene, one junction end is altered; a read error may explain this. The chain combines TRBV6-5 with TRBJ2-6; 7 bases map to TRBD2. The CDR3 is made up of 16 amino acids. From germline, CDR1 is MNHEY and CDR2 SVGAGI. The CDR3 nucleotides read TGTGCCTGCAGTTACTCTAGCGGCTCCGGGGCCAACGTCCTGACTTTC. Its protein product is CACSYSSGSGANVLTF.

This chain's CDR3 is CASSYTGQGAGTGEPFF. The CDR3 nucleotides are TGTGCCAGCAGTTACACGGGACAGGGGGCGGGGACCGGGGAACCGTTTTTT. The V call is TRBV6-6, the J call TRBJ2-2, with TRBD1 matching 12 bases. V trimming: 2 bases; J trimming: 16 bases; junction bases outside the gene matches: 17. From germline, CDR1 is MNHNY and CDR2 SVGAGI (reference sequence). The CDR3 runs to 17 residues.

V is TRBV11-2 and J is TRBJ2-7; 7 bases align to TRBD1. Germline assignment: CDR1 SGHAT and CDR2 FQNNGV. The CDR3 spans 15 residues. V lost 1 base, J lost 0 bases, and 3 bases stayed unmatched. The CDR3 DNA reads as TGTGCCAGCAGCTTAGCGGGACAGCCCTCCTACGAGCAGTACTTC. This encodes CASSLAGQPSYEQYF. Variable domain in full (rest from reference TRBV11-2 and TRBJ2-7): EAGVAQSPRYKIIEKRQSVAFWCNPISGHATLYWYQQILGQGPKLLIQFQNNGVVDDSQLPKDRFSAERLKGVDSTLKIQPAKLEDSAVYLCASSLAGQPSYEQYFGPGTRLTVT.

This clonotype was seen a few times. A read error may explain this, as a much larger clone is one base away. J is TRBJ1-6 and V is TRBV7-9; no firm D call. Germline CDR1 SEHNR, CDR2 FQNEAQ (reference sequence). The CDR3 covers 12 residues. CDR3 DNA sequence: TGTACCAGCAGCCTCATACACACACCCCTCCACTTT. Translating gives CTSSLIHTPLHF.

At least ten counts were recorded for this clonotype. CDR3 DNA sequence: TGTGCCAGCACCCCCCCGGGACAGGGTGGCAATGAGCAGTTCTTC. This sequence encodes CASTPPGQGGNEQFF. The chain employs TRBV6-5 and TRBJ2-1, with TRBD1 matching over 9 bases. V shed 7 bases and J 6 bases; nucleotides not matched to a gene: 10. From germline, CDR1 is MNHEY and CDR2 SVGAGI. This CDR3 comprises 15 residues.

As concerns this clonotype: One end of the junction is discordant with germline, which a read error may explain. This sequence joins TRBV4-3 and TRBJ1-2; tentatively, D is TRBD1 (5 bases). The CDR3 runs 16 residues. Germline loops: CDR1 LGHNA, CDR2 YSLEER. The CDR3 protein is CATIQVGAGRNCGYTF. CDR3 DNA sequence: TGCGCCACCATCCAGGTAGGGGCAGGGAGGAACTGTGGCTACACCTTC.

The chain couples TRBV6-5 to TRBJ2-6, with D uncertain. The V and J ends lost 2 bases and 2 bases respectively, with 7 bases between them. Looked up from germline, CDR1 is MNHEY and CDR2 is SVGAGI. This CDR3 has 15 residues. In nucleotides, the CDR3 is TGTGCCAGCAGTTACGTACTGGCTGGGGCCAACGTCCTGACTTTC. It is translated as CASSYVLAGANVLTF.

With respect to this clonotype: Sequence at one end of the junction differs from germline and may be a read error. The chain couples TRBV10-2 to TRBJ1-2, with D possibly TRBD1 on 6 matching bases. The germline V gene has CDR1 WSHSY and CDR2 SAAADI. There are 14 residues in the CDR3. The CDR3 loop reads CASSGQGMYYGYIF. The CDR3 DNA reads as TGCGCCAGCAGCGGGCAGGGGATGTACTATGGCTACATCTTC.

On this clonotype: The conserved phenylalanine or tryptophan is not found at the CDR3 terminus, so this likely reflects a read error. The limits of the CDR3 on the DNA are not certain, so only TCRdb's listed CDR3 is given. This sequence joins TRBV6-5 and TRBJ2-3. The CDR3 is 13 residues long, counting both termini. CDR1 MNHEY and CDR2 SVGAGI come from the germline V gene. CDR3 in amino acids: CASRRTTRDTQYI.

Turning to this clonotype: The conserved phenylalanine or tryptophan normally closing the CDR3 is absent here, so this likely arose from a read error. The chain couples TRBV5-1 to TRBJ2-5, with D uncertain. Germline CDR1 reads SGHRS; CDR2 reads YFSETQ. The CDR3 has 15 amino acids. Trimming removed 2 bases at V and 0 bases at J, with 11 bases between. In DNA form, the CDR3 reads TGCGCCAGCAGCTTCCCCGGGCGTAACCAAGAGACCCAGTACTCC. As protein: CASSFPGRNQETQYS.

V is TRBV6-5 and J is TRBJ2-1; 10 bases are a match to TRBD2. Germline CDR1 is MNHEY and CDR2 is SVGAGI. The CDR3 totals 17 residues. The J segment lost 10 bases and the V segment lost 0 bases, leaving 12 bases of the junction unmatched. DNA of the CDR3: TGTGCCAGCAGTTACTCTCTAGCGGGAGAGAGCTCCAAAGAGCAGTTCTTC. The encoded protein is CASSYSLAGESSKEQFF.

To note about this clonotype: No conserved phenylalanine or tryptophan ends this CDR3, so it is likely a read error. The V call is TRBV14, the J call TRBJ1-6; D is possibly TRBD1 (6 bases). This CDR3 is built from 14 residues. The V gene's germline CDR1 is SGHDN and CDR2 FVKESK. CDR3 region: CPSSHSGENSPLHI. The DNA for the CDR3 is TGTCCCAGCAGCCATTCAGGGGAAAATTCACCCCTCCACATT.

This clonotype showed up just a few times. This sequence joins TRBV20-1 and TRBJ1-1, with D possibly TRBD1 on 6 matching bases. Trimming shortened V by 3 bases and J by 1 base, and 12 bases separated the two germline ends. This CDR3 spans 14 amino acids. Germline loops: CDR1 DFQATT, CDR2 SNEGSKA (reference sequence). CDR3 residues: CSASPGTRNTEAFF. The CDR3 region has the DNA TGCAGTGCTAGTCCCGGGACACGGAACACTGAAGCTTTCTTT.

As regards this clonotype: The junction shows a germline mismatch at one end, possibly a read error. This chain connects TRBV12-3 or TRBV12-4 to TRBJ2-5; 7 nucleotides agree with TRBD1. This CDR3 spans 13 amino acids. The CDR3 region is CATSMVQGETQYF. The CDR3 region has the DNA TGTGCCACCAGTATGGTACAGGGGGAGACCCAGTACTTC.

With regard to this clonotype: Being one base from a much bigger clone, this may be a read error. This rearrangement joins TRBV5-1 to TRBJ2-2, with 13 bases matching TRBD2. The length of the CDR3 is 17 residues. Germline CDR1 and CDR2: SGHRS and YFSETQ. The CDR3 coding sequence is TGCGCCAGCAGCCCCGGGACTAGCGGGACGAACACCGTGGAGCTGTTTTTT. Residues: CASSPGTSGTNTVELFF.

Remarks on this clonotype: Mismatch with germline at one junction end may stem from a read error. The chain uses TRBV6-5 and TRBJ2-3; the D gene is possibly TRBD2 (6 bases). The CDR3 contains 16 residues. In germline, CDR1 is MNHEY, CDR2 SVGAGI. The CDR3 DNA follows: TGTGCCATCGCCTACCACGGCGGGACGGGCACAGATACGCAATATTTT. This encodes CAIAYHGGTGTDTQYF.

Worth noting for this clonotype: The junction shows a germline mismatch at one end, possibly a read error. The gene calls are TRBV4-2 and TRBJ2-3, with D tentatively TRBD2 (5 bases). The CDR3 contains 15 residues. Germline assignment: CDR1 LGHNA and CDR2 YNFKEQ. The CDR3 sequence is CASSLRGQSTDTHYF. In DNA, the CDR3 is TGTGCTAGCAGCCTAAGAGGGCAGAGCACAGATACGCACTATTTT.

The chain couples TRBV6-5 to TRBJ2-3, with 12 bases identical to TRBD2. CDR3 length: 15 residues. V shed 5 bases, J shed 5 bases, and the junction held 5 bases outside the gene matches. The V gene's germline CDR1 is MNHEY and CDR2 SVGAGI. The CDR3: CASSPGLAGIDTQYF. The CDR3 nucleotides are TGTGCCAGCAGTCCAGGACTAGCGGGAATAGATACGCAGTATTTT.

Comment on this clonotype: Its ends do not fully match the called genes, so a read error is possible. The chain links TRBV7-8 to TRBJ2-3; the D gene is possibly TRBD2 (7 bases). Germline CDR1 and CDR2: SGHVS and FQNEAQ. The CDR3 spans 16 residues. CDR3 loop: CASTSTRGGYSDTHYF. The CDR3 DNA is TGTGCCAGCACCTCAACAAGGGGGGGATATTCGGATACGCATTATTTT.

The chain couples TRBV29-1 to TRBJ1-1; D perhaps matches TRBD1 (5 bases). The CDR3 has 13 residues. The germline CDR1 and CDR2 sequences are SQVTM and ANQGSEA. The CDR3 DNA sequence: TGCGGCGGGGGAGACAGTCTGAACACTGAAGCTTTCTTT. Its protein product is CGGGDSLNTEAFF.

Turning to this clonotype: Because it lacks the conserved phenylalanine or tryptophan at the end, this CDR3 is likely a read error. This sequence joins TRBV12-3 or TRBV12-4 and TRBJ2-2; D may be TRBD1 or TRBD2 (7 bases each). The V end was cut by 6 bases, the J end by 0 bases, with 20 bases between. The CDR3 sequence is 18 residues long. The CDR3 loop is CASSFPRGGFANTGELFI. In nucleotides, the CDR3 is TGTGCCAGCAGCTTCCCCAGGGGGGGCTTCGCGAACACCGGGGAGCTGTTTATT.

Of note for this clonotype: At one boundary the junction diverges from the germline segment, which might be a read error. The chain couples TRBV4-1 to TRBJ2-2; TRBD1 might be the D (6 bases). CDR3 size: 16 residues. Germline values: CDR1 MGHRA, CDR2 YSYEKL. The CDR3 here is CASSQEPGANIGDLFF. CDR3 DNA: TGCGCCAGCAGCCAAGAGCCAGGGGCAAACATCGGGGACCTGTTTTTT.